This T cell receptor beta chain is from a study of cytomegalovirus exposure and HLA in healthy donors. Vbeta (60) and Jbeta (13) primers were used in the PCR. Only in-frame clones appear in the TCRdb table, and some are missing; sequencing was by immunoSEQ multiplex PCR. The table shows 160,000 or so clones, with roughly 82% occurring only once. Trimming pared 0 bases from V and 5 bases from J, leaving 14 bases between. Germline V lookup: CDR1 SGHRS, CDR2 YFSETQ. CDR3 length: 15 residues. This TCR was recovered from a man aged 50-59 years in good health and CMV-seropositive. V is TRBV5-1 and J is TRBJ1-2; D is possibly TRBD1 (6 bases). The source material was PBMCs. This CDR3 reads CASSLEQVGAYGYTF. The CDR3 nucleotides are TGCGCCAGCAGCTTGGAACAGGTGGGGGCTTATGGCTACACCTTC.